The 2 T cell receptor beta chains listed next were all sequenced from one sample in a study of cytomegalovirus exposure and HLA in healthy donors. Primers for the PCR totalled 60 Vbeta and 13 Jbeta. Produced via immunoSEQ multiplex PCR; TCRdb's table is partial and in-frame only. The sample shows approximately 140,000 clones, 55% to 80% of them seen only once. The sample was PBMCs. The source is a woman between 55 and 75 years old in good health and CMV-seropositive.

The J gene is TRBJ2-3, the V gene TRBV27; 7 bases agree with TRBD1. Trimming cost V 3 bases and J 2 bases; bases outside gene matches: 5. CDR3 size: 15 residues. Per germline, CDR1 MNHEY and CDR2 SMNVEV (reference sequence). The DNA of the CDR3 is TGTGCCAGCAGTTTTGAGGGGGCAAACACAGATACGCAGTATTTT. It is translated as CASSFEGANTDTQYF.

V usage is TRBV7-9 and J usage is TRBJ2-5; 8 bases line up with TRBD2. Germline V gene sequence: CDR1 SEHNR, CDR2 FQNEAQ (reference sequence). This CDR3 contains 14 residues. Losses at the gene ends were 4 bases for V and 2 bases for J; bases not matched to a gene: 3. The CDR3 sequence is CASSSLAVQETQYF. CDR3 DNA sequence: TGTGCCAGCAGCTCACTAGCGGTTCAAGAGACCCAGTACTTC.